Sequencing of this TCR beta chain was carried out in a study of T-cell memory formation after mild COVID-19. V lost 5 bases to trimming and J lost 6 bases; unmatched junction nucleotides: 7. The CDR3 covers 14 residues. This clonotype has only a few counts. TCRdb independently ran MiXCR on the 5' RACE reads; one entry per CDR3 protein. The sample lists roughly 170,000 distinct CDR3 sequences; 20% to 25% were seen once. The chain links TRBV12-3 or TRBV12-4 to TRBJ2-5; 9 nucleotides match TRBD1. The source of this sequence is an adult woman who had mild COVID-19 (a few samples of this study predate the infection). Cell type and time point are not known. Sequenced input: PBMCs or a T cell subset sorted from them (not recorded which). The CDR3 loop is CASSQDRGGQTQYF. DNA of the CDR3: TGTGCCAGCAGTCAGGACAGGGGAGGCCAGACCCAGTACTTC.